Shown below are 20 T cell receptor beta chains from a single sample sequenced in a study of T-cell memory formation after mild COVID-19. TCRdb processed the 5' RACE reads anew with MiXCR; each CDR3 protein has one entry. The table includes over 400,000 distinct CDR3 sequences, less than 25% detected once. The sequencing sample was made of PBMCs or a T cell subset sorted from them (not recorded which). These receptor sequences come from an adult woman who had mild COVID-19 (a few samples of this study predate the infection). Cell type and time point are not known.

There are a few counts of this clonotype. The chain links TRBV4-1 to TRBJ1-1; TRBD1 matches at 7 bases. Germline loops: CDR1 MGHRA, CDR2 YSYEKL. The CDR3 has 18 residues. Losses at the gene ends were 1 base for V and 0 bases for J; bases not matched to a gene: 11. The DNA of the CDR3 is TGCGCCAGCAGCCAAGGTCGTCAGGGGGTTGCGATGAACACTGAAGCTTTCTTT. This codes for CASSQGRQGVAMNTEAFF.

This clonotype was detected a few times. The CDR3 here is CSVEDRAQGVDNEQFF. The CDR3 DNA is TGCAGCGTTGAAGATCGGGCTCAGGGGGTGGACAATGAGCAGTTCTTC. The V gene is TRBV29-1, the J gene TRBJ2-1; 7 nucleotides align to TRBD1. From germline, CDR1 is SQVTM and CDR2 ANQGSEA. The CDR3 extends over 16 amino acids. Trimming removed 0 bases from V and 5 bases from J; junction bases left unmatched: 10.

This clonotype was observed a few times. The CDR3 protein is CASSQDVTPSYGYTF. CDR3 nucleotide sequence: TGTGCCAGCAGCCAAGACGTCACCCCCAGCTATGGCTACACCTTC. The chain combines TRBV3-1 with TRBJ1-2; D ambiguous. This CDR3 is 15 amino acids long. Germline V gives CDR1 LGHDT, CDR2 YNNKEL (reference sequence). V dropped 0 bases and J dropped 4 bases, with 12 bases sitting between them.

The genes are TRBV7-9 and TRBJ2-5, with no clear D. Trimming left V 1 base short and J 0 bases short, with 6 bases between. CDR1 and CDR2 (germline): SEHNR, FQNEAQ (reference sequence). The CDR3 runs to 14 residues. Here the CDR3 reads CASSLVRHQETQYF. CDR3 nucleotide sequence: TGTGCCAGCAGCTTAGTACGGCACCAAGAGACCCAGTACTTC.

This clonotype was found a few times. J is TRBJ1-2 and V is TRBV12-3 or TRBV12-4, with D uncertain. This CDR3 has 13 residues. Trimming cost V 6 bases and J 1 base, with 9 bases left between them. The DNA for the CDR3 is TGTGCCAGCAGCCCCGACCTTAACTATGGCTACACCTTC. Its protein product is CASSPDLNYGYTF.

The chain is built from TRBV20-1 and TRBJ2-3; the match to TRBD2 covers 12 bases. Germline assignment: CDR1 DFQATT and CDR2 SNEGSKA (reference sequence). The junction had 4 bases not matched to a gene; V was cut back by 0 bases and J by 3 bases. This CDR3 region has 16 residues. CDR3 region: CSARDKTSGRTDTQYF. CDR3 nucleotide sequence: TGCAGTGCTAGAGATAAAACTAGCGGGAGGACAGATACGCAGTATTTT.

The V and J genes are TRBV20-1 and TRBJ2-7; 9 nucleotides align to TRBD2. Germline CDR1 and CDR2: DFQATT and SNEGSKA (reference sequence). The CDR3 runs to 17 residues. The trim removed 5 bases at V and 4 bases at J, leaving 18 bases unmatched. CDR3 region: CSAPPRLAGPFVYEQYF. CDR3 DNA sequence: TGCAGTGCTCCCCCCCGCCTAGCGGGGCCCTTCGTATACGAGCAGTACTTC.

This rearrangement joins TRBV29-1 to TRBJ2-1, with a weak D call TRBD1 (5 bases). This CDR3 is built from 11 residues. Germline V gene data show CDR1 as SQVTM and CDR2 as ANQGSEA. The V and J ends lost 4 bases and 10 bases respectively, with 11 bases between them. The CDR3 region is CSVGPGYEQFF. DNA for the CDR3: TGCAGCGTTGGCCCAGGGTACGAGCAGTTCTTC.

In nucleotides, the CDR3 is TGTGCCAGCAGTTTCCCGGACAGGGGAAATGAGCAGTTCTTC. This translates into CASSFPDRGNEQFF. This chain connects TRBV12-3 or TRBV12-4 to TRBJ2-1; TRBD1 agrees at 9 bases. Trimming took 3 bases from V and 7 from J; bases not matched to a gene: 4. The CDR3 extends over 14 amino acids.

The chain joins TRBV5-4 to TRBJ2-1; no reliable D call. V dropped 4 bases and J dropped 8 bases, with 13 bases sitting between them. The CDR3 contains 13 residues. Germline V lookup: CDR1 SGHNT, CDR2 YYREEE (reference sequence). The CDR3, as DNA: TGTGCCAGCAGCCTAGAAAGGTGGGATGAGCAGTTCTTC. Protein product: CASSLERWDEQFF.

This rearrangement joins TRBV7-6 to TRBJ2-2, with D perhaps matching TRBD1 (5 bases). CDR3 size: 14 residues. The germline gives CDR1 SGHVS, CDR2 FNYEAQ. Trimming removed 3 bases at V and 5 bases at J, with 10 bases between. CDR3 sequence: CASSFRQGTGELFF. In nucleotides, the CDR3 is TGTGCCAGCAGCTTCCGTCAGGGAACCGGGGAGCTGTTTTTT.

V usage is TRBV7-9 and J usage is TRBJ1-4; D uncertain. Trimming pared 5 bases from V and 0 bases from J, leaving 10 bases between. The CDR3 contains 15 residues. Germline V gene sequence: CDR1 SEHNR, CDR2 FQNEAQ (reference sequence). The CDR3 DNA sequence: TGTGCCAGCAGCCCCCTACAGACAACTAATGAAAAACTGTTTTTT. Translating it yields CASSPLQTTNEKLFF. The whole variable domain, filled in from reference TRBV7-9 and TRBJ1-4, reads DTGVSQNPRHKITKRGQNVTFRCDPISEHNRLYWYRQTLGQGPEFLTYFQNEAQLEKSRLLSDRFSAERPKGSFSTLEIQRTEQGDSAMYLCASSPLQTTNEKLFFGSGTQLSVL.

There are a few counts of this clonotype. This sequence joins TRBV27 and TRBJ2-1; tentatively, D is TRBD1 or TRBD2 (5 bases each). Trimming took 5 bases from V and 1 from J, leaving 18 bases between them. Germline lookup yields CDR1 MNHEY and CDR2 SMNVEV (reference sequence). The CDR3 is 17 residues long. In nucleotides, the CDR3 is TGTGCCAGCAGTCGATTAGGGGACGAGTGGTCCTACAATGAGCAGTTCTTC. Translating it yields CASSRLGDEWSYNEQFF.

This clonotype was seen a few times. V and J are TRBV7-3 and TRBJ2-1; D ambiguous. V was shortened by 2 bases and J by 3 bases, with 11 bases between the two germline ends. CDR3 length: 15 amino acids. Germline loops: CDR1 SGHTA, CDR2 FQGTGA. CDR3 coding DNA: TGTGCCAGCAGCTTAGGGGATAGCTTCTACAATGAGCAGTTCTTC. It encodes CASSLGDSFYNEQFF.

This clonotype was seen at least ten times. This chain uses TRBV20-1 with TRBJ2-7; 13 bases fit TRBD2. Per germline, CDR1 DFQATT and CDR2 SNEGSKA (reference sequence). CDR3 size: 13 residues. The V gene end was trimmed by 5 bases and the J gene end by 7 bases; junction bases not matched to a gene: 5. CDR3 protein: CSAPTSGGREQYF. CDR3 DNA: TGCAGTGCTCCGACTAGCGGGGGGCGTGAGCAGTACTTC.

This chain uses TRBV3-1 with TRBJ2-4; 14 bases match TRBD2. V shed 0 bases, J shed 2 bases, and the junction held 18 bases outside the gene matches. The germline V gene has CDR1 LGHDT and CDR2 YNNKEL (reference sequence). The length of the CDR3 is 23 residues. DNA of the CDR3: TGTGCCAGCAGCCAAGATTTTCACACCGGGACTAGCGGGAGACGAAGGTCCAAAAACATTCAGTACTTC. Protein: CASSQDFHTGTSGRRRSKNIQYF.

This rearrangement joins TRBV9 to TRBJ2-7; 8 bases line up with TRBD1. The CDR3 covers 16 residues. V lost 3 bases, J lost 5 bases, and 13 bases stayed unmatched. Germline-derived CDR1 and CDR2 are SGDLS and YYNGEE. The CDR3 DNA follows: TGTGCCAGCAGCGACCGCGGACAGGGCGGGTCCAACGAGCAGTACTTC. Amino acids: CASSDRGQGGSNEQYF.

The chain joins TRBV24-1 to TRBJ2-3; D unresolved. CDR1 is KGHDR, CDR2 SFDVKD, per germline. The CDR3 loop spans 15 amino acids. V was trimmed by 8 bases and J by 3 bases, leaving 17 bases between them. The CDR3 coding sequence is TGTGCCACCAAAGATTCGGGTAAGAGGACAGATACGCAGTATTTT. Encoded protein: CATKDSGKRTDTQYF.

The chain recombines TRBV5-1 with TRBJ1-1; no clear D. CDR1 SGHRS and CDR2 YFSETQ come from the germline V gene. CDR3 length equals 14 residues. Trimming shortened V by 7 bases and J by 3 bases, and 16 bases separated the two germline ends. The CDR3 nucleotides read TGCGCCAGCCGCACCGGCCACGAAGACACTGAAGCTTTCTTT. Translation gives CASRTGHEDTEAFF.

This clonotype has only a few counts. V and J are TRBV5-5 and TRBJ2-5; D unclear. Trimming took 0 bases from V and 1 from J, leaving 4 bases between them. Germline CDR1 SGHKS, CDR2 YYEKEE (reference sequence). This CDR3 has 13 amino acids. CDR3 loop: CASSLDFQETQYF. CDR3 nucleotide sequence: TGTGCCAGCAGCTTGGACTTCCAAGAGACCCAGTACTTC.